The 18 T cell receptor beta chains reported below all come from one sample, sequenced in a study of T cells after yellow fever vaccination (dated by TCRdb to the late 2010s). The treatment or condition label, as the study defines it: live attenuated yellow fever vaccine strain. Libraries were built with 5' RACE. TCRdb shows the sequencer as Illumina HiSeq 2500. TCRdb redid the processing of the public reads, applying fastp at Q25 and MiXCR, and retained in-frame beta chains. Each entry is one CDR3 protein sequence, shown with its most common DNA and genes. The sample has a few hundred thousand distinct CDR3 sequences on record, 15% to 20% of them singletons. The ten largest clones represent 13% to 15% of the sample. The sample was PBMCs, taken 15 days after the yellow fever booster vaccination. The receptors were gathered from a man aged 30-40 years who received the YFV17D yellow fever vaccine.

This clonotype turned up a few times. This chain uses TRBV7-2 with TRBJ1-4; possible D gene TRBD1, 5 bases. Germline loops: CDR1 SGHTA, CDR2 FQGNSA. The CDR3 has 15 residues. V dropped 5 bases and J dropped 5 bases, with 15 bases sitting between them. The CDR3 bases are TGTGCCAGCAGCCCCCTCGGGACGTCCAATGAAAAACTGTTTTTT. This translates into CASSPLGTSNEKLFF.

Points on this clonotype: One end of the junction does not line up with germline, which may come from a read error. The V call is TRBV7-7, the J call TRBJ2-3; 9 nucleotides agree with TRBD2. This CDR3 has 17 amino acids. Germline assignment: CDR1 SSHAT and CDR2 FNYEAQ (reference sequence). In nucleotides, the CDR3 is TGTGCTAGCAGCTTAGAGCGGGAGGAGGTGGGCACAGATACGCAGTATTTT. Amino acid sequence: CASSLEREEVGTDTQYF.

V gene TRBV9 combines with J gene TRBJ1-2, with TRBD1 identical over 8 bases. Germline loops: CDR1 SGDLS, CDR2 YYNGEE. The CDR3 consists of 15 residues. The V segment lost 0 bases and the J segment 7 bases; nucleotides outside the gene matches: 8. Here the CDR3 reads CASSVDLDRVAGYTF. The DNA of the CDR3 is TGTGCCAGCAGCGTAGACTTGGACAGGGTGGCTGGCTACACCTTC.

This clonotype has more than one count but fewer than ten. The rearrangement joins TRBV20-1 to TRBJ2-7; D gene uncertain. Germline CDR1 is DFQATT and CDR2 is SNEGSKA (reference sequence). V dropped 4 bases and J dropped 7 bases, with 14 bases sitting between them. This CDR3 region has 12 residues. The CDR3 DNA reads TGCAGTGCTAAGCGTGGTCCGCTTGAGCAGTACTTC. This gives the protein CSAKRGPLEQYF.

This clonotype was detected many times. V is TRBV10-3 and J is TRBJ2-3; 9 nucleotides match TRBD1. Per the germline V gene, CDR1 is ENHRY and CDR2 is SYGVKD. The CDR3 loop spans 14 amino acids. Germline trimming cut 5 bases from V and 5 bases from J; bases unmatched to any gene: 5. CDR3 region: CAISRQGGGDTQYF. The CDR3 nucleotides read TGTGCCATCAGTCGACAGGGGGGTGGAGATACGCAGTATTTT.

To note about this clonotype: A read error may produce the germline difference seen at one junction end. The V call is TRBV6-6, the J call TRBJ1-2; D call uncertain. The CDR3 contains 13 residues. The germline V gene encodes CDR1 MNHNY and CDR2 SVGAGI (reference sequence). CDR3 loop: CSSSTDSNYGYTF. CDR3 in DNA: TGTTCCAGCAGCACCGACTCAAACTATGGCTACACCTTC.

This clonotype was seen a few times. The genes are TRBV13 and TRBJ1-1; D not resolved. The germline gives CDR1 PRHDT, CDR2 FYEKMQ (reference sequence). The CDR3 sequence is 15 residues long. Between the trimmed V and J ends, which lost 0 bases and 2 bases, there was a span of 10 bases. The CDR3 loop is CASSLGLQDNTEAFF. CDR3 DNA: TGTGCCAGCAGCTTAGGCCTGCAAGATAACACTGAAGCTTTCTTT.

The gene calls are TRBV30 and TRBJ2-5; TRBD1 is a possible D gene (5 bases). Trimming removed 3 bases at V and 5 bases at J, with 16 bases between. The CDR3 length is 14 residues. Germline CDR1 and CDR2: GTSNPN and SVGIG (reference sequence). CDR3 loop: CAWRGVGGFETQYF. In DNA form, the CDR3 reads TGTGCCTGGAGAGGGGTGGGTGGGTTCGAGACCCAGTACTTC.

In its sample, this clonotype was seen a few times. The gene calls are TRBV27 and TRBJ1-1; no reliable D call. This CDR3 has 13 residues. In germline, CDR1 is MNHEY, CDR2 SMNVEV (reference sequence). V shed 3 bases and J shed 3 bases, with 8 bases lying between them. Here the CDR3 DNA reads TGTGCCAGCAGTTTCATGAGGGACACTGAAGCTTTCTTT. Translated: CASSFMRDTEAFF.

CDR3 in amino acids: CSTDTQYF. The DNA of the CDR3 is TGCAGCACAGATACGCAGTATTTT. V and J are TRBV29-1 and TRBJ2-3; D gene uncertain. Trimming took 8 bases from V and 3 from J, leaving 0 bases between them. The length of the CDR3 is 8 residues. Germline CDR1 and CDR2: SQVTM and ANQGSEA.

This clonotype has ten or more counts. The V gene is TRBV27, the J gene TRBJ2-7; D is ambiguous. V was cut by 6 bases and J by 3 bases, with 6 bases left in between. The CDR3 is made up of 11 amino acids. Germline CDR1 reads MNHEY; CDR2 reads SMNVEV (reference sequence). The CDR3 coding sequence is TGTGCCAGCAGCAATTACTACGAGCAGTACTTC. Its protein product is CASSNYYEQYF.

The chain is built from TRBV29-1 and TRBJ2-3; D is ambiguous. Germline values: CDR1 SQVTM, CDR2 ANQGSEA. This CDR3 spans 14 amino acids. V lost 3 bases and J lost 1, with 11 bases in between. CDR3 residues: CSVDASVGTDTQYF. DNA of the CDR3: TGCAGCGTTGACGCCAGCGTGGGCACAGATACGCAGTATTTT.

This clonotype came up a few times. This sequence joins TRBV5-1 and TRBJ1-2; 7 nucleotides agree with TRBD1. CDR3 length: 14 amino acids. CDR1 and CDR2 from the germline V gene are SGHRS and YFSETQ. J lost 0 bases, V lost 3 bases, and 2 bases had no gene match. The CDR3 region is CASSWGQSNYGYTF. The CDR3 coding sequence is TGCGCCAGCAGCTGGGGACAGTCTAACTATGGCTACACCTTC. The full variable domain, in which reference TRBV5-1 and TRBJ1-2 provide the parts outside the CDR3, is KAGVTQTPRYLIKTRGQQVTLSCSPISGHRSVSWYQQTPGQGLQFLFEYFSETQRNKGNFPGRFSGRQFSNSRSEMNVSTLELGDSALYLCASSWGQSNYGYTFGSGTRLTVV.

The gene calls are TRBV7-8 and TRBJ2-7; tentative D call: TRBD2 (6 bases). The germline gives CDR1 SGHVS, CDR2 FQNEAQ. The CDR3 runs to 15 residues. The germline V and J ends were trimmed by 1 base and 4 bases, with 14 bases remaining between them. The CDR3 protein is CASSLVPKGRYEQYF. As DNA, the CDR3 is TGTGCCAGCAGCTTAGTGCCTAAGGGGAGGTACGAGCAGTACTTC.

Turning to this clonotype: One junction end does not reproduce the germline sequence, and a read error may be involved. The genes are TRBV7-9 and TRBJ2-7, with D possibly matching TRBD1 (6 bases). CDR1 is SEHNR, CDR2 FQNEAQ, per germline (reference sequence). The CDR3 loop spans 14 amino acids. CDR3: CASSLGGGFHPPFF. The CDR3 DNA reads as TGTGCCAGCAGCTTAGGAGGGGGATTTCATCCCCCGTTCTTC.

This rearrangement joins TRBV20-1 to TRBJ1-4; perhaps TRBD1 as D (5 bases). Trimming shortened V by 5 bases and J by 5 bases, and 9 bases separated the two germline ends. The CDR3 runs to 12 residues. From germline, CDR1 is DFQATT and CDR2 SNEGSKA (reference sequence). CDR3 residues: CSAGTFNEKLFF. CDR3 coding DNA: TGCAGTGCTGGGACCTTCAATGAAAAACTGTTTTTT.

This clonotype was detected only a few times. The chain is built from TRBV5-1 and TRBJ2-1; 11 nucleotides agree with TRBD2. The CDR3 runs to 17 residues. Germline trimming cut 3 bases from V and 0 bases from J; bases unmatched to any gene: 5. Germline CDR1 and CDR2: SGHRS and YFSETQ. CDR3 region: CASSSISGRGSYNEQFF. CDR3 nucleotide sequence: TGCGCCAGCAGCTCTATTAGCGGGAGGGGCTCCTACAATGAGCAGTTCTTC.

The chain carries TRBV14 and TRBJ2-1; 7 nucleotides agree with TRBD2. Germline CDR1 SGHDN, CDR2 FVKESK. Unmatched junction bases numbered 17, after V lost 4 bases and J lost 2 bases. This CDR3 has 19 amino acids. The CDR3 DNA sequence: TGTGCCAGCAGCCCCAATAGGAGGGAGGGGATGGACCCCTACAATGAGCAGTTCTTC. Translation: CASSPNRREGMDPYNEQFF.